This TCR beta chain is drawn from a study of early T cells in non-severe SARS-CoV-2 infection. For the study at large: The input, bulk RNA from unsorted whole blood, was sequenced, and chains were unpaired. Study-level findings and limits: VDJdb-based annotation leaned toward anti-spike CD8 responses and missed private and CD4 specificities.

The TCR library protocol was used to attach unique molecular identifiers. These identifiers were attached to individual cDNA molecules. TCRdb fed the 5' RACE reads into MiXCR, producing one record per CDR3 protein. This sample has about 52,000 distinct CDR3 sequences; over 7.5% occur once, and the top ten carry about a tenth. Germline V gives CDR1 SGHTA, CDR2 FQGNSA. V lost 1 base to trimming and J lost 4 bases; unmatched junction nucleotides: 0. The length of the CDR3 is 14 residues. Details on this clonotype: The antigen is undetermined.

The chain has TRBV7-2 and TRBJ2-3; 9 bases match TRBD1. This TCR was sampled from an adult who was a healthcare worker with PCR-confirmed SARS-CoV-2 infection or an uninfected control (not recorded which). Sequences were obtained from whole blood. CDR3 region: CASSLGTGADTQYF. In DNA form, the CDR3 reads TGTGCCAGCAGCTTAGGGACAGGGGCAGATACGCAGTATTTT.